What follows are 18 T cell receptor beta chains derived from one specimen sequenced in a study of CD8+ T cells in alopecia areata. Markers including CD4, CD8alpha, NKG2D and NKG2ACE guided sorting of pooled cutaneous lymph node cells. cDNA reverse transcribed from extracted RNA served as the sequencing template. Produced via immunoSEQ multiplex PCR; TCRdb's table is partial and in-frame only. The sample includes approximately 280,000 clones, none of them occurring once. The sequencing input was CD4+ T cells sorted from a lymph node. The receptor set was obtained from a C3H/HeJ mouse with alopecia areata. The strain's MHC type: H2-k.

This clone was recorded a few times. All gene names here are mouse names. The CDR3 end falls 4 residues outside the read, so it is completed with the germline J gene. This rearrangement joins TRBV14 to TRBJ2-3, with a tentative D call TRBD2 (6 bases). The CDR3 contains 15 residues. V gave up 5 bases and J gave up 0 bases, with 13 bases separating them. In germline, CDR1 is SGHDT, CDR2 FRDEAV. The CDR3 is CASRPGTSSAETLYF. The sequenced part of the CDR3 DNA is TGTGCCAGCAGGCCCGGGACTTCTAGTGCAGAA.

Concerning this clone: Genes here carry mouse names. The sequenced fragment ends 3 residues before the CDR3 boundary, so the rest is inferred from the germline J gene. The chain uses TRBV1 and TRBJ1-6; D is possibly TRBD1 (5 bases). Being an ORF, TRBJ1-6 has a function that is uncertain. V lost 2 bases to trimming and J lost 7 bases, with 9 bases between them. CDR1 and CDR2 from the germline V gene are NSQYPW and LRSPGD (reference sequence). CDR3 size: 14 residues. The sequenced part of the CDR3 DNA is TGCACCTGCAGTGCAAAGAACAGGAATTCGCCC. It codes for CTCSAKNRNSP. The CDR3 in full is CTCSAKNRNSPLYF.

Only a few counts were recorded for this clone. Genes and germline come from the mouse. This CDR3 reads CASSLKFYEQYF. The covered CDR3 bases are TGTGCTAGCAGTTTAAAGTTTTAT. The rearrangement joins TRBV29 to TRBJ2-7; no clear D gene. The read ends 4 residues early relative to the CDR3; the germline J gene fills the gap. Germline V gene data show CDR1 as MSHET and CDR2 as SYDVDS. This CDR3 has 12 residues.

Regarding this clone: All gene names here are mouse names. The read ends 4 residues before the CDR3 terminus; that terminus is restored from the germline J gene. This chain connects TRBV19 to TRBJ2-4; D remains ambiguous. From germline, CDR1 is FNHDT and CDR2 SITEND (reference sequence). Deletions cut 4 bases from V and 1 base from J, with 4 bases between. This CDR3 region has 12 residues. The DNA read from the CDR3 is TGTGCCAGCAGTCTGGGTCAAAAC. This translates into CASSLGQN. The full CDR3 protein reads CASSLGQNTLYF.

This clone was observed a handful of times. Mouse gene names and germline throughout. The CDR3 extends 4 residues past the end of the read, so its final part is completed from the germline J gene. The chain has TRBV19 and TRBJ2-2; 11 bases match TRBD2. Per germline, CDR1 FNHDT and CDR2 SITEND (reference sequence). V lost 9 bases, J lost 2 bases, and 3 bases stayed unmatched. CDR3 size: 14 residues. The CDR3 sequence: CATRDWGNTGQLYF. CDR3 bases read: TGTGCCACCCGGGACTGGGGGAACACCGGG. Based on the CDR3 plus reference TRBV19 and TRBJ2-2, the full variable domain is GGIITQTPKFLIGQEGQKLTLKCQQNFNHDTMYWYRQDSGKGLRLIYYSITENDLQKGDLSEGYDASREKKSSFSLTVTSAQKNEMAVFLCATRDWGNTGQLYFGEGSKLTVL.

In regard to this clone: Any gene name here is a mouse gene name. The CDR3 is cut off 4 residues early in the read; its end comes from the germline J gene. The J gene is TRBJ2-1, the V gene TRBV1, with TRBD2 matching over 9 bases. Germline V gene lookup returns CDR1 NSQYPW and CDR2 LRSPGD (reference sequence). After removal of 0 bases from V and 5 bases from J, the junction contained 5 bases not matched to a gene. The CDR3 length is 16 residues. The CDR3 protein is CTCSADRGGADAEQFF. CDR3 DNA (partial): TGCACCTGCAGTGCAGATCGTGGGGGGGCGGATGCT.

Comment on this clone: Gene names follow the mouse nomenclature. The read terminates 4 residues ahead of where the CDR3 ends, so the germline J gene completes it. Other DNA sequences in this specimen translate into the identical CDR3. The chain links TRBV19 to TRBJ2-1; 7 nucleotides align to TRBD2. CDR3 size: 15 residues. Per the germline V gene, CDR1 is FNHDT and CDR2 is SITEND (reference sequence). The junction had 0 bases not matched to a gene; V was cut back by 0 bases and J by 0 bases. The CDR3 reads CASSIGGGNYAEQFF. The CDR3 bases that were read are TGTGCCAGCAGTATAGGGGGGGGTAACTATGCT. Full variable domain (rest looked up from reference TRBV19 and TRBJ2-1): GGIITQTPKFLIGQEGQKLTLKCQQNFNHDTMYWYRQDSGKGLRLIYYSITENDLQKGDLSEGYDASREKKSSFSLTVTSAQKNEMAVFLCASSIGGGNYAEQFFGPGTRLTVL.

Concerning this clone itself: Mouse gene names apply. With the read ending 4 residues before the CDR3 end, the germline J gene is used to fill in that end. The rearrangement joins TRBV13-1 to TRBJ1-1; a weak D match, TRBD1 (5 bases). Germline V lookup: CDR1 NSHNY, CDR2 SYGAGN. This CDR3 is 15 amino acids long. CDR3 protein: CASSDAGREVAEVFF. The DNA read from the CDR3 is TGTGCCAGCAGTGATGCAGGGAGGGAGGTAGCA.

As regards this clone: The gene symbols are mouse symbols. Read sequence stops 4 residues before the CDR3 end, and the germline J gene provides the missing end. The chain joins TRBV13-2 to TRBJ1-1; 9 nucleotides match TRBD1. The V gene end was trimmed by 3 bases and the J gene end by 4 bases; junction bases not matched to a gene: 4. The CDR3 length is 14 residues. Germline lookup yields CDR1 NNHNN and CDR2 SYGAGS (reference sequence). The part of the CDR3 DNA that was read is TGTGCCAGCGGTGTAACAGGGGGCGGCACA. Residues: CASGVTGGGT. The full-length CDR3 reads as CASGVTGGGTEVFF.

A few counts support this clone. Gene and germline names: mouse. The read gets to within 4 residues of the CDR3 end, and the germline J gene fills in the rest. The sample carries other DNA sequences with the same CDR3. The V call is TRBV17, the J call TRBJ2-1; 8 bases map to TRBD1. The V segment lost 1 base and the J segment 4 bases; nucleotides outside the gene matches: 3. CDR3 size: 15 residues. Germline lookup yields CDR1 MNHDT and CDR2 YYDKIL. Here the CDR3 reads CASSRAGTGYAEQFF. The covered CDR3 bases are TGTGCTAGCAGTAGAGCCGGGACAGGATATGCT.

In its sample, this clone was seen a few times. Genes here carry mouse names. The CDR3 is cut off 4 residues early in the read; its end comes from the germline J gene. The gene calls are TRBV1 and TRBJ2-2, with 8 bases aligning to TRBD1. This CDR3 contains 14 residues. Germline CDR1 NSQYPW, CDR2 LRSPGD (reference sequence). The J segment lost 0 bases and the V segment lost 7 bases, leaving 1 base of the junction unmatched. The CDR3 bases that were read are TGCACCTGCATGGGACAGGCAAACACCGGG. Amino acids: CTCMGQANTG. The CDR3 in its entirety is CTCMGQANTGQLYF.

On this clone: The gene symbols are mouse symbols. The read ends 4 residues shy of where the CDR3 ends; the end is completed using the germline J gene. V usage is TRBV31 and J usage is TRBJ2-1, with D perhaps matching TRBD1 (6 bases). Trimming removed 5 bases at V and 1 base at J, with 12 bases between. The length of the CDR3 is 14 residues. Looked up from germline, CDR1 is GKSSPN and CDR2 is SITVG. The CDR3 bases that were read are TGTGCCTGGGCCTCCGGGACAAACTATGCT. This codes for CAWASGTNYA. The CDR3 reads in full as CAWASGTNYAEQFF.

This clone was detected a few times. The listed genes are named as in mouse. The CDR3 end lies 4 residues beyond the end of the read and is filled in from the germline J gene. This sequence joins TRBV13-1 and TRBJ2-3; 8 nucleotides line up with TRBD2. Germline CDR1 NSHNY, CDR2 SYGAGN. The CDR3 has 15 amino acids. The junction had 2 bases not matched to a gene; V was cut back by 2 bases and J by 0 bases. The part of the CDR3 DNA that was read is TGTGCCAGCAGTGAGGGACTGGCTAGTGCAGAA. This translates into CASSEGLASAE. The complete CDR3 sequence is CASSEGLASAETLYF.

As regards this clone: Each gene name is a mouse one. The read gets to within 4 residues of the CDR3 end, and the germline J gene fills in the rest. This sample includes further DNA sequences coding for the same CDR3. This sequence joins TRBV5 and TRBJ2-1; TRBD2 matches at 10 bases. The length of the CDR3 is 15 residues. Trimming took 4 bases from V and 3 from J; bases not matched to a gene: 3. Germline CDR1 LGHNA, CDR2 YNLKQL (reference sequence). CDR3 DNA (partial): TGTGCCAGCAGCCCCCGACTGGGGGGCTATGCT. Its protein product is CASSPRLGGYA. The CDR3 in full is CASSPRLGGYAEQFF.

This clone occurred a few times. The germline and genes are mouse ones. Coverage ceases 4 residues before the CDR3 finishes, and the germline J gene fills in the end. The chain has TRBV1 and TRBJ2-5; 11 bases are shared with TRBD1. This CDR3 is 16 amino acids long. In germline, CDR1 is NSQYPW, CDR2 LRSPGD (reference sequence). This chain's CDR3 is CTCSAGTGGGRDTQYF. The part of the CDR3 DNA that was read is TGCACCTGCAGTGCCGGGACAGGGGGAGGGCGAGAC.

In the case of this clone: Mouse names are used for the genes. The CDR3 goes on 4 residues after the read ends, and that part is filled in from the germline J gene. This same CDR3 is encoded by further DNA sequences in the sample. The chain uses TRBV13-1 and TRBJ2-5; tentative D call: TRBD1 (6 bases). The ends were cut back, 5 bases at V and 3 bases at J, with 10 bases in the middle. This CDR3 contains 13 residues. Germline V gene sequence: CDR1 NSHNY, CDR2 SYGAGN. The chain's CDR3 is CASSLGQQDTQYF. The sequenced CDR3 bases are TGTGCCAGCAGCTTGGGACAACAAGAC.

Regarding this clone: The gene names given are mouse names. The sample contains more than one DNA sequence encoding this CDR3. Partial CDR3 DNA: TGTGCCAGCAGCCAAGTGGGAGAC. As protein: CASSQVGD. The entire CDR3 is CASSQVGDTQYF. The rearrangement uses TRBV5 and TRBJ2-5; no clear D. The read terminates 4 residues before the CDR3 end, so the remaining end is supplied by the germline J gene. CDR1 LGHNA and CDR2 YNLKQL come from the germline V gene (reference sequence). This CDR3 comprises 12 residues.

Turning to this clone: Mouse gene names apply. The DNA ends 4 residues before the CDR3 does, and the rest of the CDR3 is filled in from the germline J gene. The same CDR3 also results from other DNA sequences found in this sample. This chain uses TRBV13-1 with TRBJ2-2; 7 bases map to TRBD1. CDR1 and CDR2 from the germline V gene are NSHNY and SYGAGN. V lost 5 bases and J lost 0; bases outside the gene matches: 1. This CDR3 is built from 14 residues. The covered CDR3 bases are TGTGCCAGCAGGCAGGGGGCAAACACCGGG. Translation gives CASRQGANTG. The CDR3 reads in full as CASRQGANTGQLYF.